The sequence of this T cell receptor beta chain was determined in a study of cytomegalovirus exposure and HLA in healthy donors. General observations from the study: Cytomegalovirus association was assigned to more than 150 TCR beta chains.

As regards this clone: What it binds is not known.

This CDR3 is built from 16 residues. The germline CDR1 and CDR2 sequences are SGHTA and FQGNSA. The ends lost 3 bases at V and 0 bases at J; junction bases unmatched: 5. Both 60 Vbeta primers and 13 Jbeta primers went into the PCR. TCRdb's table, derived via immunoSEQ multiplex PCR, lists solely in-frame clones and lacks some. The sample includes 200,000 to 300,000 clones, roughly 82% of them seen just once. The TCR comes from a woman between 40 and 50 years old in good health and CMV-seropositive. The rearrangement links TRBV7-2 to TRBJ2-4, with 7 bases identical to TRBD2. Material for sequencing was PBMCs. CDR3 nucleotide sequence: TGTGCCAGCAGCTTTGAGCGGGACGTAGCCAAAAACATTCAGTACTTC. It codes for CASSFERDVAKNIQYF. Drawing the rest from reference TRBV7-2 and TRBJ2-4, the complete variable domain is GAGVSQSPSNKVTEKGKDVELRCDPISGHTALYWYRQSLGQGLEFLIYFQGNSAPDKSGLPSDRFSAERTGGSVSTLTIQRTQQEDSAVYLCASSFERDVAKNIQYFGAGTRLSVL.